This T cell receptor (beta chain) originates from a study of T cell repertoires in ileal Crohn's disease. General study results and limits: Compared with non-smokers, active smokers at surgery showed more clonal expansions.

J was trimmed by 6 bases and V by 5 bases; bases with no gene match: 3. The CDR3 runs to 13 residues. The germline V gene encodes CDR1 LGHNA and CDR2 YSLEER. Note on this clone: Its specificity is unknown.

TCRdb's table, derived via immunoSEQ multiplex PCR, lists solely in-frame clones and lacks some. The sample yields about 17,000 clones, roughly 76% seen once. Time point indicated: inflamed ileum from the surgical specimen. The specimen was ileal tissue. The chain carries TRBV4-3 and TRBJ2-1, with TRBD1 identical over 8 bases. This TCR derives from an adult with Crohn's disease. CDR3 sequence reads: CASSYGQGNEQFF. In nucleotides, the CDR3 is TGCGCCAGCAGCTACGGACAGGGCAATGAGCAGTTCTTC.